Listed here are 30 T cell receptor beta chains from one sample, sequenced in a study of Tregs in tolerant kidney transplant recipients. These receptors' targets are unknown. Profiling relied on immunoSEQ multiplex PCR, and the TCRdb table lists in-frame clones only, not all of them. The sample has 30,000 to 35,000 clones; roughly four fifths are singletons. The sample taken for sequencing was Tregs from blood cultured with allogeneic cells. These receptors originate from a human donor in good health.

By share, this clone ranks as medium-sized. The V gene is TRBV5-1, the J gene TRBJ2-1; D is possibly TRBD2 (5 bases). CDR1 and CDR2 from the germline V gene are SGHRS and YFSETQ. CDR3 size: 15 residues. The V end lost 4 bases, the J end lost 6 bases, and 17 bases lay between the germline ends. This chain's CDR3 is CASSPGLRGINEQFF. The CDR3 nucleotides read TGCGCCAGCAGCCCGGGTCTTAGAGGGATCAATGAGCAGTTCTTC.

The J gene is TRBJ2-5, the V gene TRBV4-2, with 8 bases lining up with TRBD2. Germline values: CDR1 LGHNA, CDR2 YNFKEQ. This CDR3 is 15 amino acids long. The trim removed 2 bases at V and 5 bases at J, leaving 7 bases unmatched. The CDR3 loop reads CASSQNGRGDETQYF. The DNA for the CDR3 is TGTGCCAGCAGCCAAAATGGGCGGGGGGACGAGACCCAGTACTTC.

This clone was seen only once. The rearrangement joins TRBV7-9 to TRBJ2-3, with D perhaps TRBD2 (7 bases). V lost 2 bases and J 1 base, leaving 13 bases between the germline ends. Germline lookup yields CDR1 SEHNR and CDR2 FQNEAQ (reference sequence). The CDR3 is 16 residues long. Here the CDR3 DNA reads TGTGCCAGCAGCTTACGGGGGGCTGCTGGCACAGATACGCAGTATTTT. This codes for CASSLRGAAGTDTQYF.

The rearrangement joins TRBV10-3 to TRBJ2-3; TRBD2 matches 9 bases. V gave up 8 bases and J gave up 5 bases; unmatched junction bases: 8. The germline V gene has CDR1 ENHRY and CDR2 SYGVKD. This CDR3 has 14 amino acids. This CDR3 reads CAIGAGGARDTQYF. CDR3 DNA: TGTGCCATCGGGGCGGGGGGGGCCCGAGATACGCAGTATTTT.

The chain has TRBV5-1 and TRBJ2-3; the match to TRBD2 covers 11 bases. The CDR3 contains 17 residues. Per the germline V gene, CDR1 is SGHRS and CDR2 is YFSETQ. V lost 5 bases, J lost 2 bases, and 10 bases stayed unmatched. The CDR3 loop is CASRIKLAGGPTDTQYF. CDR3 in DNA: TGCGCCAGCAGGATAAAGTTAGCGGGAGGGCCCACAGATACGCAGTATTTT.

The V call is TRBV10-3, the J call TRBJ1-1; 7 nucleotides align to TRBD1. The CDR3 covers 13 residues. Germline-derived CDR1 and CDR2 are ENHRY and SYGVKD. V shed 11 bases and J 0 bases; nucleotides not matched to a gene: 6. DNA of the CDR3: TGTGCCTCGGCCGGGACAGTGAACACTGAAGCTTTCTTT. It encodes CASAGTVNTEAFF.

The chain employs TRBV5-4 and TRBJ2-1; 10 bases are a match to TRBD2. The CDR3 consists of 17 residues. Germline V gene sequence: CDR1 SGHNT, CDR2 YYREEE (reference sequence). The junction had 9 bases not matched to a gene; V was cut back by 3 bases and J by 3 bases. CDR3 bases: TGTGCCAGCAGCTCCCTGGCTCGGACTAGCGGCTACAATGAGCAGTTCTTC. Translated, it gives CASSSLARTSGYNEQFF.

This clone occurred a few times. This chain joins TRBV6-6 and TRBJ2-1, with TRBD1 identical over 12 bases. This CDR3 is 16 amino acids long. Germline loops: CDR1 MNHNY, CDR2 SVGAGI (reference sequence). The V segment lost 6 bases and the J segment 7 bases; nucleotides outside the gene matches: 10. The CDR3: CASRSPGTGGRNEQFF. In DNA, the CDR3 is TGTGCCAGCAGGTCCCCCGGGACAGGGGGCCGGAATGAGCAGTTCTTC.

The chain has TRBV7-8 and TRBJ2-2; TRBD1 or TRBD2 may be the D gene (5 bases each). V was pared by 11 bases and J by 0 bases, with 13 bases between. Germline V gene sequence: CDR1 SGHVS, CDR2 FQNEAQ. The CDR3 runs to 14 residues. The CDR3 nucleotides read TGTGCCGGGGGTGGGGTGACGAACACCGGGGAGCTGTTTTTT. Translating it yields CAGGGVTNTGELFF.

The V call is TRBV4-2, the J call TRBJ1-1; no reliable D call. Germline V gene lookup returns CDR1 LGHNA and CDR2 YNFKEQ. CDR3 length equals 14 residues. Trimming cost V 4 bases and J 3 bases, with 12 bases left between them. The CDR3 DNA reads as TGTGCCAGCAGCCCAGCCGTACGGGACACTGAAGCTTTCTTT. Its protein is CASSPAVRDTEAFF.

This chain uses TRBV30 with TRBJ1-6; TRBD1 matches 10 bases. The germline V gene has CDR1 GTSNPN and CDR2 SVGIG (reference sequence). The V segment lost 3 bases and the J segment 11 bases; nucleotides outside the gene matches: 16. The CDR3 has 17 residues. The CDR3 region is CAWRIYSGTGAKAPLHF. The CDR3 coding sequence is TGTGCCTGGAGGATCTATAGCGGGACAGGGGCAAAGGCACCCCTCCACTTT.

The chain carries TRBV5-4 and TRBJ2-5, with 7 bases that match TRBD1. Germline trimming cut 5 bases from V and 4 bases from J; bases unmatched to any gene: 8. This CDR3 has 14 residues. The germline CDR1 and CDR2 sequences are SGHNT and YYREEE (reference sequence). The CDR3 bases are TGTGCCAGCAGTTACACAGGGGAAGCAGAGACCCAGTACTTC. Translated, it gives CASSYTGEAETQYF.

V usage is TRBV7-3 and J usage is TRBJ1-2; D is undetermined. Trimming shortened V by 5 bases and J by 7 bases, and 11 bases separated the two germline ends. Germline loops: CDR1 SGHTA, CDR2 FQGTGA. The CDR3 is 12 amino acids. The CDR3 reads CASSPPGGGYTF. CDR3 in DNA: TGTGCCAGCAGCCCGCCCGGAGGTGGCTACACCTTC.

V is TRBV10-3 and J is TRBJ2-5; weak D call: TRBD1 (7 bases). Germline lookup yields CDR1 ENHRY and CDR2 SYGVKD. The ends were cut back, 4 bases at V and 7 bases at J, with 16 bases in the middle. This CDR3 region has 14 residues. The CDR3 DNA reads TGTGCCATCAGTGGGGCAGGGGGAGGTGGGACCCAGTACTTC. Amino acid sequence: CAISGAGGGGTQYF.

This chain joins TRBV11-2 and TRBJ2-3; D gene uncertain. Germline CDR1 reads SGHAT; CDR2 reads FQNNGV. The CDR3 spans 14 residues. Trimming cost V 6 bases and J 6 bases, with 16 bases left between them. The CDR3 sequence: CASSFGRVRDTQYF. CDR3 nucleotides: TGTGCCAGCAGTTTCGGACGGGTGCGGGATACGCAGTATTTT. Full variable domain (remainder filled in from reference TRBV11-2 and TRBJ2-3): EAGVAQSPRYKIIEKRQSVAFWCNPISGHATLYWYQQILGQGPKLLIQFQNNGVVDDSQLPKDRFSAERLKGVDSTLKIQPAKLEDSAVYLCASSFGRVRDTQYFGPGTRLTVL.

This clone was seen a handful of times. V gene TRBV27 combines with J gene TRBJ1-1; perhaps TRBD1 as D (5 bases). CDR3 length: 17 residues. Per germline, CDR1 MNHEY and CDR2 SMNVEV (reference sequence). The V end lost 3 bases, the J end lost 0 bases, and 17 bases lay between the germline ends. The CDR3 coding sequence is TGTGCCAGCAGTTTTTCCCGGAACAAGGGGTTGAACACTGAAGCTTTCTTT. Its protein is CASSFSRNKGLNTEAFF.

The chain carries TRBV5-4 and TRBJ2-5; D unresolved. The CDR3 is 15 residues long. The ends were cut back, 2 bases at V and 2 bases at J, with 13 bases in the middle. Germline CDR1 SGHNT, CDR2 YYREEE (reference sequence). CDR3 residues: CASSLQPHAQETQYF. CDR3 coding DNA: TGTGCCAGCAGCTTACAACCGCATGCACAAGAGACCCAGTACTTC.

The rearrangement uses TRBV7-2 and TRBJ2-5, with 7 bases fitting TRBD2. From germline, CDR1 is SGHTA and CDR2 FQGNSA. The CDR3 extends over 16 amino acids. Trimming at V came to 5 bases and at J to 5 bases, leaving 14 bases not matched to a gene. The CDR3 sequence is CASSPGLEGWVETQYF. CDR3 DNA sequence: TGTGCCAGCAGCCCCGGACTAGAGGGATGGGTTGAGACCCAGTACTTC.

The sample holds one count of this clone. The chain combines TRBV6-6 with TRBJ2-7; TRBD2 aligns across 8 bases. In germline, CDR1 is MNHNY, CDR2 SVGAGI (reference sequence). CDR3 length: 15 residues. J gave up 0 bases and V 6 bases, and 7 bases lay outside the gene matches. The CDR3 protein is CASRPIAGFSYEQYF. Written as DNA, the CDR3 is TGTGCCAGCAGACCCATAGCGGGGTTCTCCTACGAGCAGTACTTC.

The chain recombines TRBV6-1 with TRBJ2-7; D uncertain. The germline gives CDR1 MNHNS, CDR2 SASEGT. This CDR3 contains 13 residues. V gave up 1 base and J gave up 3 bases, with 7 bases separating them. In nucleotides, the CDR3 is TGTGCCAGCAGTGAAGGGCGGAACTACGAGCAGTACTTC. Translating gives CASSEGRNYEQYF.

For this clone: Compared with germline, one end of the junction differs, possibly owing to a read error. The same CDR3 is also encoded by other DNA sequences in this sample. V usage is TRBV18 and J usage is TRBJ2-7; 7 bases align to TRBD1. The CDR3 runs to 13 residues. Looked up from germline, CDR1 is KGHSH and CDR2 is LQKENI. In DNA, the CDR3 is TGTGCCAGTTCACCCCGGACAGGAGACTCCCCACACTTC. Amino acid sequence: CASSPRTGDSPHF.

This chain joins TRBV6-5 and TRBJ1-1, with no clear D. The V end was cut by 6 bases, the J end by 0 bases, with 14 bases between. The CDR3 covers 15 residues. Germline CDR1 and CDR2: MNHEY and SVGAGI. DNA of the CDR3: TGTGCCAGCAGGAGTAAGACCTTTTTGAACACTGAAGCTTTCTTT. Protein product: CASRSKTFLNTEAFF.

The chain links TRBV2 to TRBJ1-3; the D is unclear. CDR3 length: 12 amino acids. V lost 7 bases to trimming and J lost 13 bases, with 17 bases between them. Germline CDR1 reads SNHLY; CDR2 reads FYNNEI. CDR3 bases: TGTGCCAGCACCCTTCGGGAAATTAAGATATATTTT. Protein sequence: CASTLREIKIYF.

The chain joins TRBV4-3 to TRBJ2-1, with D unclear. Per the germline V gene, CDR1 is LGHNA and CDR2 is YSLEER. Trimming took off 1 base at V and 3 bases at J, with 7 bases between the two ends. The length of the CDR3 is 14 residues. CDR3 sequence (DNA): TGCGCCAGCAGCCAAGCACTCTACTACAATGAGCAGTTCTTC. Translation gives CASSQALYYNEQFF.

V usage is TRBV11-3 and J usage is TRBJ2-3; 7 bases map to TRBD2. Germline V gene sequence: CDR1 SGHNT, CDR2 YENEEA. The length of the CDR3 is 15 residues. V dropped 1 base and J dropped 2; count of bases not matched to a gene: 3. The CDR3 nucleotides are TGTGCCAGCAGCTTAGGACTAGCTTTCACAGATACGCAGTATTTT. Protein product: CASSLGLAFTDTQYF.

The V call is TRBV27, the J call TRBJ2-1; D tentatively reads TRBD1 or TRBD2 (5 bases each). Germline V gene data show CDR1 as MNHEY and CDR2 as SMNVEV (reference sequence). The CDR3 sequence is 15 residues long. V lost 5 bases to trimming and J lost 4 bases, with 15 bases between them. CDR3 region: CASSQPPGPYNEQFF. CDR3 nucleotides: TGTGCCAGCAGTCAGCCGCCGGGACCATACAATGAGCAGTTCTTC.

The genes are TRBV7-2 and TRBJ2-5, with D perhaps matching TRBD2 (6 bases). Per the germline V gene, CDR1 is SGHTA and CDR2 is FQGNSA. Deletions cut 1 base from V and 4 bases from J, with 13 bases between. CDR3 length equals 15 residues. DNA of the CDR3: TGTGCCAGCAGCTTAGAACGGGCGGGGCGAGAGACCCAGTACTTC. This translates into CASSLERAGRETQYF.

The CDR3 loop reads CASAPQGRHGYTF. CDR3 sequence (DNA): TGCGCCAGCGCCCCACAGGGGAGGCATGGCTACACCTTC. This sequence joins TRBV10-2 and TRBJ1-2, with TRBD1 matching over 7 bases. This CDR3 spans 13 amino acids. Germline lookup yields CDR1 WSHSY and CDR2 SAAADI. Unmatched junction bases numbered 9, after V lost 8 bases and J lost 6 bases.

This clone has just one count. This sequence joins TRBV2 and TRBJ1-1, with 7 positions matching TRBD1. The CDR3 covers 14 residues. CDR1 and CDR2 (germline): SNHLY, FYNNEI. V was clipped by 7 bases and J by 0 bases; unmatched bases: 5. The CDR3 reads CASTGQLMNTEAFF. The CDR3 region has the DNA TGTGCCAGCACGGGACAGTTAATGAACACTGAAGCTTTCTTT.

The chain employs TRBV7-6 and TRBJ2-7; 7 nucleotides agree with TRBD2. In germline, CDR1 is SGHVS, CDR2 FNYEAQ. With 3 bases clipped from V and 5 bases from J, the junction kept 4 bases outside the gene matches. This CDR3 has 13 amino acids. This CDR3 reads CASSFNSGNEQYF. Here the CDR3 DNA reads TGTGCCAGCAGCTTTAACAGCGGGAACGAGCAGTACTTC.